The source of this T cell receptor (beta chain) is a study of blood T cell repertoires in COVID-19. How the authors handled the data: Reference gene primer amplification in the assay estimated nucleated cell counts. Assay: immunoSEQ multiplex PCR; the TCRdb copy retains only in-frame clones and omits some. The V and J calls and clone size are taken from that table; D and trimming were inferred from the DNA. The data contain hundreds of thousands of clones, roughly 85% of them seen just once; the ten biggest clones take up 5% to 6.5%. Per germline, CDR1 SGHRS and CDR2 YFSETQ. CDR3 length: 15 amino acids. V lost 2 bases, J lost 4 bases, and 12 bases lay in between.

The J gene is TRBJ1-4, the V gene TRBV5-1; D is perhaps TRBD1 (5 bases). The receptor was derived from a man aged 50-59 years with active or convalescent COVID-19. Sequencing input: peripheral blood. CDR3 amino acids: CASSFGGGFNEKLFF. CDR3 DNA sequence: TGCGCCAGCAGCTTCGGCGGGGGATTTAATGAAAAACTGTTTTTT.